Ten or more counts support the clone carrying this T cell receptor (beta chain). Its antigen is unidentified. The sample belongs to a study of human T cells and chemical hapten exposure. Whole-study findings and limits: DPC sensitization left the count of TCRs above 1 in 1000 unchanged.

It was the library that attached unique molecular identifiers to individual cDNA molecules. Source study methods: A per-sample median of about 96,000 TCRs was observed, with a range of 23,224 to 690,600. Via MiXCR, TCRdb re-called the 5' RACE reads, giving one row per CDR3 protein. In this record, the V and J calls reflect TCRdb's handling and not the investigators' own analysis. The sample yields 120,000 to 150,000 distinct CDR3 sequences, roughly 4% seen once. Germline V lookup: CDR1 SGHTA, CDR2 FQGNSA. This CDR3 is built from 12 residues. Trimming removed 4 bases at V and 5 bases at J, with 5 bases between. Extraction of total RNA was performed on unfractionated whole blood.

The origin of this receptor is a female donor in good health. The chain is built from TRBV7-2 and TRBJ1-4; D unclear. The CDR3 sequence: CASSSPNEKLFF. CDR3 bases: TGTGCCAGCAGCTCGCCAAATGAAAAACTGTTTTTT. The complete variable domain, with remaining parts taken from reference TRBV7-2 and TRBJ1-4, reads GAGVSQSPSNKVTEKGKDVELRCDPISGHTALYWYRQSLGQGLEFLIYFQGNSAPDKSGLPSDRFSAERTGGSVSTLTIQRTQQEDSAVYLCASSSPNEKLFFGSGTQLSVL.